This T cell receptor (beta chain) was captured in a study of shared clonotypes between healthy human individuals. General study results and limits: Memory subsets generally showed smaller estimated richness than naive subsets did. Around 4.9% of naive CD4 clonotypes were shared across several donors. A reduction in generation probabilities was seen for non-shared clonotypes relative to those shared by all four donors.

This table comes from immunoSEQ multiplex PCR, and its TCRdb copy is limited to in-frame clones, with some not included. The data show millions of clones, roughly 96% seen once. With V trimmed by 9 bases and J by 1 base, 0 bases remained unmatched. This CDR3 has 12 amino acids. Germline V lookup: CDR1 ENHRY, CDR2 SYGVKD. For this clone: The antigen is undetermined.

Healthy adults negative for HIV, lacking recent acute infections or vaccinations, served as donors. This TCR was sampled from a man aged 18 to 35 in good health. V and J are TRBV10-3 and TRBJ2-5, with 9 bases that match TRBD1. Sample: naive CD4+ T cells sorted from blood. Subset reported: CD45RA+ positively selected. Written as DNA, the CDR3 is TGTGCCATACAGGGGGCCCAAGAGACCCAGTACTTC. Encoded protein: CAIQGAQETQYF.